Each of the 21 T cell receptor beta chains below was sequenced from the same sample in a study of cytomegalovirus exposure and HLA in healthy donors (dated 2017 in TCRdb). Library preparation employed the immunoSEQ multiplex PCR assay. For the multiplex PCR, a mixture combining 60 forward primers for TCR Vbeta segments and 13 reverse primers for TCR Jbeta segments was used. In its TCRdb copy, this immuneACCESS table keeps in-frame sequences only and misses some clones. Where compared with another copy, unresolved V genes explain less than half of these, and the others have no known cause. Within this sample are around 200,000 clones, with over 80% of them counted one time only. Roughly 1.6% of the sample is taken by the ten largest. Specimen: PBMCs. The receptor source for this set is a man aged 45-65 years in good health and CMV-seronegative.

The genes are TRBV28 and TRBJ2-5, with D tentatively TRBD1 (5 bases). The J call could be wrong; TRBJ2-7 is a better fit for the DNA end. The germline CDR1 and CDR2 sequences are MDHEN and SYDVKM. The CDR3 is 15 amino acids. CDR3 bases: TGTGCCAGCAGCGAACAGGTTTATGGCTCCTACGAGCAGTACTTC. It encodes CASSEQVYGSYEQYF.

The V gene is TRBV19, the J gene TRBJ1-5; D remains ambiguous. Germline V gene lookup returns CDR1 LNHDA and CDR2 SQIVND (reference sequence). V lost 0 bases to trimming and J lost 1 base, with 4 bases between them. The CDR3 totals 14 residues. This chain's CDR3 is CASSIEGSNQPQHF. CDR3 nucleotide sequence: TGTGCCAGTAGTATAGAGGGCAGCAATCAGCCCCAGCATTTT.

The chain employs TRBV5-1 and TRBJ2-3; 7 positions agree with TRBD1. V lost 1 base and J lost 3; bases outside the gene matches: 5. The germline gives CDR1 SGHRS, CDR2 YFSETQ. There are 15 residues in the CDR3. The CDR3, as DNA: TGCGCCAGCAGCTTGAACAGGGGTGAAACAGATACGCAGTATTTT. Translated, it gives CASSLNRGETDTQYF.

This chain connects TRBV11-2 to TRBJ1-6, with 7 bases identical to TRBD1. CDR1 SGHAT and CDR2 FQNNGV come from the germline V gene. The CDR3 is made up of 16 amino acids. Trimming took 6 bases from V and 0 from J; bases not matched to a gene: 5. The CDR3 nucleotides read TGTGCCAGCAGTTACAACAGGGGCTCCTATAATTCACCCCTCCACTTT. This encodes CASSYNRGSYNSPLHF.

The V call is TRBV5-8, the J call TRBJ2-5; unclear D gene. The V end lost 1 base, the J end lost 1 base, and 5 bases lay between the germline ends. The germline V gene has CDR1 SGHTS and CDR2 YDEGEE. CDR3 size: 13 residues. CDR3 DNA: TGTGCCAGCAGCTTGTGGAGCCAAGAGACCCAGTACTTC. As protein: CASSLWSQETQYF.

Here the CDR3 reads CASRPGLAGVIEQYF. CDR3 coding DNA: TGTGCCAGCAGACCCGGGCTAGCGGGAGTCATCGAGCAGTACTTC. This sequence joins TRBV28 and TRBJ2-7, with 10 positions matching TRBD2. The length of the CDR3 is 15 residues. Per the germline V gene, CDR1 is MDHEN and CDR2 is SYDVKM. V was pared by 6 bases and J by 6 bases, with 11 bases of the junction left unmatched.

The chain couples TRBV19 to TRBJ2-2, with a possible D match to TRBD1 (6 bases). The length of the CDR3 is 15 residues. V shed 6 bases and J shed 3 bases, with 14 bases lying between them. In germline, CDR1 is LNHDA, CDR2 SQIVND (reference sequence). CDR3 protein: CASRLGRGYTGELFF. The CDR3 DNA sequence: TGTGCCAGTAGACTGGGCAGGGGATACACCGGGGAGCTGTTTTTT.

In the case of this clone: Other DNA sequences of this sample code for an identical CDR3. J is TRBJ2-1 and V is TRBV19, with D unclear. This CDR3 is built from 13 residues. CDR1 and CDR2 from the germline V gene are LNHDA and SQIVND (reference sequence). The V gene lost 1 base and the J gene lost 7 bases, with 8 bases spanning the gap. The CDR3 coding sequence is TGTGCCAGTAGTATAGGACAATATAATGAGCAGTTCTTC. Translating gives CASSIGQYNEQFF.

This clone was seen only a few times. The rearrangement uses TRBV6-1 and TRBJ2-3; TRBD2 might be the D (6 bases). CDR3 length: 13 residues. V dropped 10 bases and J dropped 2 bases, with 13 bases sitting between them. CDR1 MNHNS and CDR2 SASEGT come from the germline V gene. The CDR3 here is CATWGENTDTQYF. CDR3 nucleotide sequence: TGTGCCACGTGGGGGGAAAACACAGATACGCAGTATTTT.

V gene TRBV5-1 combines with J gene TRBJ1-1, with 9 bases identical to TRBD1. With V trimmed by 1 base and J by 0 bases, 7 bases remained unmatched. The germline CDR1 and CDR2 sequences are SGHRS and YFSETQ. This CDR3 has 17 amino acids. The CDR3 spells CASSLPRDRAMNTEAFF. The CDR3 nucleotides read TGCGCCAGCAGCTTGCCGAGGGACAGGGCAATGAACACTGAAGCTTTCTTT.

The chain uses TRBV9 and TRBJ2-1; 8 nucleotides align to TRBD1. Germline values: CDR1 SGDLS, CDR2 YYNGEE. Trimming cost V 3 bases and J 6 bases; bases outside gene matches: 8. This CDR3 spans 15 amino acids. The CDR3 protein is CASSADRANFNEQFF. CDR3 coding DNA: TGTGCCAGCAGCGCGGACAGGGCGAACTTCAATGAGCAGTTCTTC. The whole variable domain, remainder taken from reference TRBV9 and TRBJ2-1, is DSGVTQTPKHLITATGQRVTLRCSPRSGDLSVYWYQQSLDQGLQFLIQYYNGEERAKGNILERFSAQQFPDLHSELNLSSLELGDSALYFCASSADRANFNEQFFGPGTRLTVL.

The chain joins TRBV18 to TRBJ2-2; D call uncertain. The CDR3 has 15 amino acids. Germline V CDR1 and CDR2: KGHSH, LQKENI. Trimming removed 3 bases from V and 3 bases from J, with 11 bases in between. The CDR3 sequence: CASSPRTQDTGELFF. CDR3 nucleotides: TGTGCCAGCTCACCGCGTACCCAGGACACCGGGGAGCTGTTTTTT.

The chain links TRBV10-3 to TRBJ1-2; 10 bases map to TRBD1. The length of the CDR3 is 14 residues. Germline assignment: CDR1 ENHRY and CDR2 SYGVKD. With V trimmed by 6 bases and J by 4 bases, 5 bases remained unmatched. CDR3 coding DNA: TGTGCCATCAGCGCAGGGGACAGGGGCTATGGCTACACCTTC. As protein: CAISAGDRGYGYTF.

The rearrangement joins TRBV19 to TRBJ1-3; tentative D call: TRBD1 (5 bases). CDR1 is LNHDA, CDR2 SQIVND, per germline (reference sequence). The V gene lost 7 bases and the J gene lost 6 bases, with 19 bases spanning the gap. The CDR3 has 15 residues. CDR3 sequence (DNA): TGTGCCAGTAAAGGACGGGAAGGGACTACAAACACCATATATTTT. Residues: CASKGREGTTNTIYF.

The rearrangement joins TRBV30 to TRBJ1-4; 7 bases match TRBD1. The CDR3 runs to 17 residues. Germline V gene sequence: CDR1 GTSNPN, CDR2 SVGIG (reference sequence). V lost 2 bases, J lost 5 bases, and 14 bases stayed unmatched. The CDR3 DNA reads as TGTGCCTGGAGTCCAAGCAGCCTGACAGGGATGAATGAAAAACTGTTTTTT. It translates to CAWSPSSLTGMNEKLFF.

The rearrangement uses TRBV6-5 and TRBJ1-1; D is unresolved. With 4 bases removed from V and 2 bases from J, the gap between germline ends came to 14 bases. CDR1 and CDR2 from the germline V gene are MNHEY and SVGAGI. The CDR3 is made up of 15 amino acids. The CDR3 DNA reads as TGTGCCAGCAGTTCCCATAAACGGGGAAACACTGAAGCTTTCTTT. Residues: CASSSHKRGNTEAFF.

DNA for the CDR3: TGTGCCAGCAGCCCCAGGGGTGTCAATAACTATGGCTACACCTTC. Protein: CASSPRGVNNYGYTF. The chain employs TRBV2 and TRBJ1-2; the D gene is possibly TRBD1 (6 bases). V lost 6 bases to trimming and J lost 1 base, with 15 bases between them. The CDR3 runs to 15 residues. Germline V CDR1 and CDR2: SNHLY, FYNNEI.

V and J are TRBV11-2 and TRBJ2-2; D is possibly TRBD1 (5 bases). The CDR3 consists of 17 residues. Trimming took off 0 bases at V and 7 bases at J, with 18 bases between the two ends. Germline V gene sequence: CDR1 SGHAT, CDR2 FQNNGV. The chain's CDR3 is CASSLEGLAGSVGELFF. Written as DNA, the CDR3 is TGTGCCAGCAGCTTAGAAGGCTTGGCAGGGTCGGTCGGGGAGCTGTTTTTT.

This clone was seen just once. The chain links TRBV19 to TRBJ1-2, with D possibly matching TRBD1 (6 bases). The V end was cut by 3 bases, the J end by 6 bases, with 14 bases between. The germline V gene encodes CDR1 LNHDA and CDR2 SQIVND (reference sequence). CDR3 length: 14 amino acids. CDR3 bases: TGTGCCAGTAGTATCGGACAGCCAAGCCATGGCTACACCTTC. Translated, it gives CASSIGQPSHGYTF.

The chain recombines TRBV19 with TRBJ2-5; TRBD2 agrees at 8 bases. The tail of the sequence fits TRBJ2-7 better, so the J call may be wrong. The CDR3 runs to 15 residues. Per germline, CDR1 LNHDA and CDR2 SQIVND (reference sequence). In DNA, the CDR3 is TGTGCCAGTACCCCTCGGCGGGAGGCCACCTACGAGCAGTACTTC. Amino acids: CASTPRREATYEQYF.

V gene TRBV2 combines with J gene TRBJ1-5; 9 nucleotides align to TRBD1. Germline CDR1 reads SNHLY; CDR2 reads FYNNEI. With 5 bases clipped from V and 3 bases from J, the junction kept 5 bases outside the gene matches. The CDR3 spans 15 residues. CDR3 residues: CASSIQGAYNQPQHF. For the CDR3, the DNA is TGTGCCAGCAGTATACAGGGGGCCTACAATCAGCCCCAGCATTTT.